This entry describes one T cell receptor beta chain. The data originate from a study of read filtering for tumor transcriptome and immune sequencing. Looking at the study overall: R-ISS stage counts were 8 or 9 for I, approximately 15 for II, about seven for III.

Germline V lookup: CDR1 GTSNPN, CDR2 SVGIG (reference sequence). This CDR3 contains 14 residues. Trimming removed 4 bases at V and 1 base at J, with 8 bases between. From around 440 ng of RNA, a library with molecular barcoded alpha/delta and beta/gamma adaptors was made. TCRdb reanalysed the reads using MiXCR and keeps one entry per CDR3 protein. Of about 90,000 distinct CDR3 sequences in the sample, roughly 12% were seen once. This chain links TRBV30 with TRBJ2-6; D might be TRBD1 (5 bases). The clonotype comes from a donor at least 40 years old with multiple myeloma. Sequenced material: a population of CD138-negative cells sorted from bone marrow. The CDR3 DNA sequence: TGTGCCTGGACAAGGGGATCTGGGGCCAACGTCCTGACTTTC. Translated, it gives CAWTRGSGANVLTF.